This T cell receptor (beta chain) was obtained from a study of T cell clusters in autoimmune cytopenias. TRB was amplified from approximately 230 ng of peripheral blood genomic DNA per sample. One tube held mixed TRB-A and TRB-B primer pools for touch-down PCR. TCRdb derives one entry per CDR3 protein from the multiplex PCR reads, leaving out DNA. The listing contains over 10,000 distinct CDR3 sequences. The receptor comes from a human donor with an autoimmune cytopenia or autoimmune hepatitis (not recorded which). Material for sequencing was peripheral blood.

The CDR3 sequence is CASSAQRVKPQHF. J is TRBJ1-5 and V is TRBV6-5. The germline V gene encodes CDR1 MNHEY and CDR2 SVGAGI. This CDR3 region has 13 residues.